Given below is one TCR beta chain in context. The entry originates in a study of blood T cell repertoires in COVID-19. Turning to the study itself: Spain, Italy and the United States supplied samples that represented acute and convalescent COVID-19. Sources were T cells, B-cell-depleted T cells, or PBMCs; the material itself was cDNA or gDNA.

Germline loops: CDR1 LNHDA, CDR2 SQIVND (reference sequence). The CDR3 contains 13 residues. The V end was cut by 4 bases, the J end by 1 base, with 7 bases between. As processed by the authors: The authors estimated nucleated cell counts from reference gene primer amplification. Clones were sequenced by immunoSEQ multiplex PCR, and TCRdb holds only the in-frame ones, with some missing. The D gene and trimming were derived from the DNA, and the V and J assignments and clone size from that table. The table lists 200,000 to 250,000 clones, about 85% of them singletons. The chain uses TRBV19 and TRBJ1-1; D gene ambiguous. This receptor was obtained from a man aged 50 or older who had recovered from COVID-19. Source material: peripheral blood. The CDR3 sequence: CASSTQWNTEAFF. The CDR3 DNA reads TGTGCCAGTAGTACACAGTGGAACACTGAAGCTTTCTTT.